This is a list of T cell receptor beta chains from one sample in a study of cytomegalovirus exposure and HLA in healthy donors. The protocol was immunoSEQ multiplex PCR, while the TCRdb copy is restricted to in-frame clones and leaves out a portion. The sample includes about 120,000 clones. The sequencing sample was made of PBMCs. Source of these receptors: a man aged 18-30 years in good health and CMV-seronegative. Both conserved end residues are part of each CDR3. Fields, in order: V gene, J gene, D gene, CDR3 protein, CDR3 DNA. D genes are given only for firm matches.

TRBV28,TRBJ2-3,NA,CASSFGYNRATDTQYF,TGTGCCAGCAGTTTTGGTTACAACAGGGCCACAGATACGCAGTATTTT
TRBV7-9,TRBJ2-3,TRBD1,CASSSSGTGATDTQYF,TGTGCCAGCAGCTCATCCGGGACAGGTGCAACAGATACGCAGTATTTT
TRBV6-4,TRBJ1-4,NA,CARDQNEKLFF,TGTGCCCGGGATCAGAATGAAAAACTGTTTTTT
TRBV28,TRBJ1-3,NA,CASSLEDTIYF,TGTGCCAGCAGTTTGGAGGACACCATATATTTT
TRBV18,TRBJ2-3,NA,CASSPRDLAVTSTDTQYF,TGTGCCAGCTCACCACGAGATCTAGCAGTTACTAGCACAGATACGCAGTATTTT
TRBV25-1,TRBJ1-1,NA,CASRTGLEGKAFF,TGTGCCAGCAGGACAGGACTGGAAGGAAAAGCTTTCTTT
TRBV7-9,TRBJ2-3,TRBD1,CAPGGTDTQYF,TGTGCCCCAGGGGGAACAGATACGCAGTATTTT
TRBV6-1,TRBJ2-7,NA,CASMRAGSYEQYF,TGTGCCAGCATGAGGGCGGGAAGCTACGAGCAGTACTTC
TRBV25-1,TRBJ1-2,TRBD1,CASRTGAAGYTF,TGTGCCAGCAGGACAGGGGCGGCTGGCTACACCTTC
TRBV28,TRBJ2-2,NA,CASRTRDTNTGELFF,TGTGCCAGCAGAACCCGGGACACTAACACCGGGGAGCTGTTTTTT
TRBV18,TRBJ2-7,TRBD2,CASSSGLAGGPRDYEQYF,TGTGCCAGCTCTTCGGGACTAGCGGGAGGCCCGCGGGACTACGAGCAGTACTTC
TRBV28,TRBJ1-5,NA,CASSKTQGSNQPQHF,TGTGCCAGCAGCAAGACTCAGGGAAGCAATCAGCCCCAGCATTTT
TRBV28,TRBJ2-7,NA,CASIRPGSEQYF,TGTGCCAGCATCCGCCCGGGGTCCGAGCAGTACTTC
TRBV7-2,TRBJ2-7,NA,CASSLRAGADYSYEQYF,TGTGCCAGCAGCTTAAGGGCGGGTGCCGATTACTCCTACGAGCAGTACTTC
TRBV10-3,TRBJ2-7,TRBD1,CAIGAGGEQYF,TGTGCCATCGGGGCAGGGGGCGAGCAGTACTTC
TRBV9,TRBJ2-7,TRBD1,CASSVGAGGSEQYF,TGTGCCAGCAGCGTAGGGGCAGGGGGCAGCGAGCAGTACTTC
TRBV10-3,TRBJ2-2,TRBD1,CAISDLGTENTGELFF,TGTGCCATCAGTGATCTGGGGACAGAGAACACCGGGGAGCTGTTTTTT
TRBV7-2,TRBJ1-1,NA,CASSPPPGGLRAFF,TGTGCCAGCAGCCCACCCCCAGGAGGGCTGCGGGCTTTCTTT
TRBV15,TRBJ1-1,NA,CATSIYSGNTEAFF,TGTGCCACCAGCATTTACAGTGGGAACACTGAAGCTTTCTTT
TRBV5-1,TRBJ2-1,TRBD2,CASSWRGLAGGMSSYNEQFF,TGCGCCAGCAGCTGGCGGGGACTAGCGGGGGGGATGAGCTCCTACAATGAGCAGTTCTTC
TRBV13,TRBJ2-3,TRBD2,CASSSKAGVGTDTQYF,TGTGCCAGCAGCTCAAAGGCGGGAGTCGGCACAGATACGCAGTATTTT
TRBV7-2,TRBJ2-3,NA,CASSRGSTDTQYF,TGTGCCAGCAGCAGGGGCAGCACAGATACGCAGTATTTT
TRBV7-9,TRBJ1-4,TRBD1,CASSLLGTARNEKLFF,TGTGCCAGCAGCTTATTGGGGACAGCGCGGAATGAAAAACTGTTTTTT
TRBV19,TRBJ1-1,NA,CASSIVGQRNTEAFF,TGTGCCAGTAGTATAGTGGGGCAGAGGAACACTGAAGCTTTCTTT
TRBV5-4,TRBJ2-3,NA,CASWTSSGTGLDTQYF,TGTGCCAGCTGGACTTCGAGCGGCACGGGACTGGATACGCAGTATTTT
TRBV2,TRBJ1-2,NA,CATFTGLYGYTF,TGTGCCACCTTCACGGGACTCTATGGCTACACCTTC
TRBV7-8,TRBJ1-3,TRBD1,CASSLPGQGFLGNTIYF,TGTGCCAGCAGCCTCCCGGGACAGGGGTTTCTCGGAAACACCATATATTTT
TRBV12-5,TRBJ2-5,NA,CASGRGIGDRVGETQYF,TGTGCTAGTGGTCGCGGCATAGGTGACAGAGTGGGGGAGACCCAGTACTTC
TRBV27,TRBJ2-7,TRBD2,CASSTQRERYEQYF,TGTGCCAGCAGTACTCAGCGGGAACGCTACGAGCAGTACTTC
TRBV6-5,TRBJ2-3,TRBD1,CASSYSGQGTDTQYF,TGTGCCAGCAGTTACTCGGGACAGGGTACAGATACGCAGTATTTT
TRBV5-6,TRBJ2-5,NA,CASSFGGVGETQYF,TGTGCCAGCAGCTTCGGGGGAGTCGGAGAGACCCAGTACTTC
TRBV28,TRBJ1-1,NA,CASTSDFEAFF,TGTGCCAGCACTTCGGACTTCGAAGCTTTCTTT
TRBV18,TRBJ2-2,NA,CASSPGGTGELFF,TGTGCCAGCTCACCAGGGGGCACGGGGGAGCTGTTTTTT
TRBV7-2,TRBJ1-1,NA,CASSLGTPNTEAFF,TGTGCCAGCAGCTTAGGGACACCAAACACTGAAGCTTTCTTT
TRBV5-1,TRBJ2-7,TRBD2,CASSLDSGLAGVEQYF,TGCGCCAGCAGCCTGGATTCGGGACTAGCGGGAGTCGAGCAGTACTTC
TRBV7-3,TRBJ2-1,NA,CASSSPFYNEQFF,TGTGCCAGCAGCTCCCCCTTTTACAATGAGCAGTTCTTC
TRBV18,TRBJ2-3,NA,CASSPTIADTQYF,TGTGCCAGCTCACCTACTATAGCAGATACGCAGTATTTT
TRBV29-1,TRBJ1-2,NA,CSVIDGAYGYTF,TGCAGCGTTATCGACGGAGCCTATGGCTACACCTTC
TRBV5-4,TRBJ2-1,TRBD2,CASRWSSGGGNEQFF,TGTGCCAGCAGGTGGTCGAGCGGGGGGGGTAATGAGCAGTTCTTC
TRBV18,TRBJ2-4,TRBD1,CASSPMRGGATKNIQYF,TGTGCCAGCTCACCCATGAGAGGGGGCGCGACCAAAAACATTCAGTACTTC
TRBV19,TRBJ1-2,NA,CASSILENYGYTF,TGTGCCAGTAGTATCCTGGAGAACTATGGCTACACCTTC
TRBV6-6,TRBJ2-7,TRBD2,CASAIAGALSYEQYF,TGTGCCAGCGCCATAGCGGGAGCCCTTTCCTACGAGCAGTACTTC
TRBV5-1,TRBJ1-2,NA,CASSLVGGQSDGYTF,TGCGCCAGCAGCTTGGTCGGGGGGCAATCAGATGGCTACACCTTC
TRBV6-1,TRBJ2-2,TRBD1,CATNHRGRNTGELFF,TGTGCCACCAACCACAGGGGAAGGAACACCGGGGAGCTGTTTTTT
TRBV18,TRBJ2-3,TRBD2,CASSWTSGLDTQYF,TGTGCCAGCTCGTGGACTAGCGGCTTAGATACGCAGTATTTT
TRBV6-5,TRBJ2-7,TRBD1,CASSYSKGAAYEQYF,TGTGCCAGCAGTTACTCGAAGGGGGCTGCCTACGAGCAGTACTTC
TRBV10-3,TRBJ2-2,NA,CATLAFTNTGELFF,TGTGCCACCCTAGCGTTCACGAACACCGGGGAGCTGTTTTTT
TRBV2,TRBJ2-1,NA,CASSERAGVRNEQFF,TGTGCCAGCAGTGAACGAGCAGGCGTCCGGAATGAGCAGTTCTTC
TRBV19,TRBJ1-3,TRBD1,CASRPLNRGKNTIYF,TGTGCCAGTAGGCCCCTTAACAGGGGGAAAAACACCATATATTTT
TRBV11-2,TRBJ1-3,NA,CASSSFRGSGNTIYF,TGTGCCAGCAGCTCTTTCAGGGGCTCTGGAAACACCATATATTTT
TRBV10-3,TRBJ2-3,NA,CAISDMGGRTDTQYF,TGTGCCATCAGTGACATGGGAGGACGCACAGATACGCAGTATTTT
TRBV5-1,TRBJ2-2,TRBD2,CASSPGLAGGYGELFF,TGCGCCAGCAGCCCGGGACTAGCGGGAGGCTACGGGGAGCTGTTTTTT